This passage covers 20 T cell receptor beta chains from one sample sequenced in a study of cytomegalovirus exposure and HLA in healthy donors listed by TCRdb under 2017. Receptor amplification or capture employed the immunoSEQ multiplex PCR assay. The immuneACCESS repertoire file appears here via TCRdb, limited to in-frame rearrangements. These files lack a portion of the clones; in checked studies, under half of the deficit traces to unresolved V genes, and the cause of the others is not known. The table for this sample lists 150,000 to 200,000 clones; roughly 90% of them were counted only once. Jointly, the top ten make up roughly 6% of the sample. Sequencing was performed on PBMCs. The receptors stem from a woman in her twenties or thirties in good health and CMV-seronegative.

The gene calls are TRBV5-4 and TRBJ2-3, with TRBD1 matching over 7 bases. This CDR3 region has 15 residues. J lost 4 bases, V lost 5 bases, and 10 bases had no gene match. Germline CDR1 is SGHNT and CDR2 is YYREEE (reference sequence). CDR3 loop: CASSTTGVRADTQYF. In DNA form, the CDR3 reads TGTGCCAGCAGTACCACAGGGGTTCGTGCAGATACGCAGTATTTT.

This chain connects TRBV7-3 to TRBJ2-3, with TRBD2 matching 10 bases. Germline lookup yields CDR1 SGHTA and CDR2 FQGTGA. The CDR3 is made up of 14 amino acids. Trimming took 5 bases from V and 4 from J; bases not matched to a gene: 3. CDR3 residues: CASSPGLAADTQYF. In DNA form, the CDR3 reads TGTGCCAGCAGCCCCGGACTAGCGGCAGATACGCAGTATTTT.

The V gene is TRBV13, the J gene TRBJ2-7; 12 nucleotides line up with TRBD2. The CDR3 length is 18 residues. Germline V lookup: CDR1 PRHDT, CDR2 FYEKMQ (reference sequence). The V and J ends lost 5 bases and 3 bases, in that order; junction bases with no gene match: 14. The CDR3 reads CASSDKTRPGLAGYEQYF. The CDR3 DNA reads TGTGCCAGCAGCGACAAAACTCGACCGGGACTAGCGGGCTACGAGCAGTACTTC. Using reference TRBV13 and TRBJ2-7 for the parts outside the CDR3, the full variable domain is AAGVIQSPRHLIKEKRETATLKCYPIPRHDTVYWYQQGPGQDPQFLISFYEKMQSDKGSIPDRFSAQQFSDYHSELNMSSLELGDSALYFCASSDKTRPGLAGYEQYFGPGTRLTVT.

The V call is TRBV4-1, the J call TRBJ2-1, with 9 positions matching TRBD2. Germline V gives CDR1 MGHRA, CDR2 YSYEKL. The CDR3 has 17 amino acids. With 2 bases clipped from V and 2 bases from J, the junction kept 7 bases outside the gene matches. The CDR3 nucleotides read TGCGCCAGCAGCCAATTCGGAGCGGGAGGACCCTACAATGAGCAGTTCTTC. This sequence encodes CASSQFGAGGPYNEQFF.

This sequence joins TRBV9 and TRBJ2-2; 7 bases align to TRBD1. CDR3 length equals 15 residues. Germline V lookup: CDR1 SGDLS, CDR2 YYNGEE. Trimming cost V 3 bases and J 4 bases; bases outside gene matches: 6. The CDR3 here is CASSAQTGSTGELFF. The CDR3 DNA reads TGTGCCAGCAGCGCCCAGACAGGGTCCACCGGGGAGCTGTTTTTT.

In DNA, the CDR3 is TGTGCCAGTACTAGCGGGAGTTTTAACACCGGGGAGCTGTTTTTT. Protein sequence: CASTSGSFNTGELFF. This sequence joins TRBV19 and TRBJ2-2; 10 positions match TRBD2. Losses at the gene ends were 7 bases for V and 2 bases for J; bases not matched to a gene: 4. This CDR3 spans 15 amino acids. Germline V CDR1 and CDR2: LNHDA, SQIVND (reference sequence).

This clone showed up just once. This sequence joins TRBV15 and TRBJ2-7, with D possibly matching TRBD1 (5 bases). This CDR3 is built from 15 residues. V lost 1 base and J lost 2, with 12 bases in between. CDR1 and CDR2 from the germline V gene are LNHNV and YYDKDF (reference sequence). The CDR3 nucleotides read TGTGCCACCAGCAGAGCCTTCGACAGAGCCTACGAGCAGTACTTC. Translating it yields CATSRAFDRAYEQYF. The variable domain in full, completed from reference TRBV15 and TRBJ2-7, reads DAMVIQNPRYQVTQFGKPVTLSCSQTLNHNVMYWYQQKSSQAPKLLFHYYDKDFNNEADTPDNFQSRRPNTSFCFLDIRSPGLGDTAMYLCATSRAFDRAYEQYFGPGTRLTVT.

This clone has only one observation. The V gene is TRBV9, the J gene TRBJ1-1; no clear D gene. Germline assignment: CDR1 SGDLS and CDR2 YYNGEE. Between the trimmed V and J ends, which lost 6 bases and 2 bases, there was a span of 8 bases. The CDR3 consists of 12 residues. As DNA, the CDR3 is TGTGCCAGCAATCGACCTAACACTGAAGCTTTCTTT. Its translation: CASNRPNTEAFF.

This sequence joins TRBV15 and TRBJ2-3; D gene ambiguous. CDR3 length: 15 amino acids. Trimming took off 1 base at V and 2 bases at J, with 10 bases between the two ends. Per the germline V gene, CDR1 is LNHNV and CDR2 is YYDKDF (reference sequence). The CDR3 here is CATSRVRIDTDTQYF. CDR3 DNA: TGTGCCACCAGCAGAGTACGGATTGACACAGATACGCAGTATTTT.

J is TRBJ2-1 and V is TRBV9; D tentatively reads TRBD1 or TRBD2 (5 bases each). Germline CDR1 and CDR2: SGDLS and YYNGEE. Trimming pared 0 bases from V and 5 bases from J, leaving 9 bases between. The CDR3 length is 14 residues. CDR3 sequence (DNA): TGTGCCAGCAGCGTAGGAGGGGCGAACAATGAGCAGTTCTTC. Translating gives CASSVGGANNEQFF.

The chain couples TRBV6-1 to TRBJ1-3, with D possibly being TRBD1 (5 bases). V was cut by 11 bases and J by 0 bases, with 11 bases left in between. CDR1 and CDR2 from the germline V gene are MNHNS and SASEGT. The CDR3 totals 13 residues. This chain's CDR3 is CASQGFSGNTIYF. The CDR3 DNA reads TGTGCCTCCCAGGGATTCTCTGGAAACACCATATATTTT.

This clone was counted only a few times. This sequence joins TRBV4-3 and TRBJ2-7; 10 bases map to TRBD2. V lost 1 base, J lost 3 bases, and 3 bases stayed unmatched. Germline V gene sequence: CDR1 LGHNA, CDR2 YSLEER. There are 15 residues in the CDR3. The CDR3 DNA is TGCGCCAGCAGCCAAGTTCTAGCGGGAGACTACGAGCAGTACTTC. Translating it yields CASSQVLAGDYEQYF.

The chain has TRBV4-3 and TRBJ2-1; D possibly corresponds to TRBD2 (6 bases). The germline V gene encodes CDR1 LGHNA and CDR2 YSLEER. CDR3 length: 18 residues. Trimming stripped 0 bases from V and 4 bases from J, with 19 bases between. The chain's CDR3 is CASSQDRGSGAGYNEQFF. CDR3 nucleotide sequence: TGCGCCAGCAGCCAAGATCGAGGGTCTGGAGCGGGTTACAATGAGCAGTTCTTC.

V usage is TRBV27 and J usage is TRBJ2-2; D tentatively reads TRBD1 or TRBD2 (6 bases each). CDR3 length: 15 amino acids. The V gene lost 2 bases and the J gene lost 4 bases, with 11 bases spanning the gap. Germline V gives CDR1 MNHEY, CDR2 SMNVEV (reference sequence). CDR3 nucleotide sequence: TGTGCCAGCAGTTTAAGGGGGGCAGTCACCGGGGAGCTGTTTTTT. As protein: CASSLRGAVTGELFF.

As concerns this clone: Other DNA sequences in this sample translate to the same CDR3. The chain uses TRBV5-1 and TRBJ2-5, with 10 positions matching TRBD1. Germline CDR1 is SGHRS and CDR2 is YFSETQ. V lost 0 bases and J lost 5; bases outside the gene matches: 4. This CDR3 contains 15 residues. The CDR3 loop reads CASSLGQGASETQYF. The CDR3 DNA follows: TGCGCCAGCAGCTTGGGACAGGGGGCATCTGAGACCCAGTACTTC.

The chain couples TRBV10-3 to TRBJ1-1, with TRBD1 as a possible D gene (6 bases). The V and J ends lost 10 bases and 1 base respectively, with 19 bases between them. The CDR3 loop spans 15 amino acids. Germline V gene lookup returns CDR1 ENHRY and CDR2 SYGVKD. In DNA, the CDR3 is TGTGCCAGCTCGACACAGGGTTCCACGAACACTGAAGCTTTCTTT. Translating gives CASSTQGSTNTEAFF.

The rearrangement joins TRBV12-5 to TRBJ2-3; D is uncertain. Germline lookup yields CDR1 LGHNT and CDR2 FRNRAP. The V and J ends lost 4 bases and 3 bases respectively, with 5 bases between them. The CDR3 covers 12 residues. CDR3 bases: TGTGCTAGTGGTTCTCTTACAGATACGCAGTATTTT. Its translation is CASGSLTDTQYF.

This chain joins TRBV5-1 and TRBJ1-1, with D possibly being TRBD1 (6 bases). The germline V gene has CDR1 SGHRS and CDR2 YFSETQ. This CDR3 contains 13 residues. V was pared by 0 bases and J by 6 bases, with 9 bases between. In DNA, the CDR3 is TGCGCCAGCAGCTTGGTGGGGGCCGCTGAAGCTTTCTTT. It encodes CASSLVGAAEAFF.

The chain employs TRBV4-1 and TRBJ2-7; D is undetermined. With 1 base removed from V and 5 bases from J, the gap between germline ends came to 6 bases. Germline loops: CDR1 MGHRA, CDR2 YSYEKL. The CDR3 has 12 amino acids. The DNA for the CDR3 is TGCGCCAGCAGCCAAGTCACCAACGAGCAGTACTTC. Amino acids: CASSQVTNEQYF.

The J gene is TRBJ2-2, the V gene TRBV2, with D tentatively TRBD2 (5 bases). The V end was cut by 6 bases, the J end by 2 bases, with 16 bases between. Germline V CDR1 and CDR2: SNHLY, FYNNEI. The CDR3 totals 16 residues. As DNA, the CDR3 is TGTGCCAGCAGCGAGGGTGCCCCGCGAAACACCGGGGAGCTGTTTTTT. Protein sequence: CASSEGAPRNTGELFF.